This entry features one T cell receptor beta chain sequence. The V and J ends lost 5 bases and 4 bases respectively, with 11 bases between them. The CDR3 is 14 residues long. Germline V gene lookup returns CDR1 SEHNR and CDR2 FQNEAQ (reference sequence). The source of the sample is a study of blood T cell repertoires in COVID-19. In the study overall: Collection of acute and convalescent COVID-19 samples took place in the United States, Italy and Spain. PBMCs, B-cell-depleted T cells, or T cells provided the cDNA or gDNA that made up the material.

In the authors' methods: For nucleated cells, counts were estimated from reference gene primer amplification. Profiled with immunoSEQ multiplex PCR; TCRdb holds only in-frame clones, not every one. That table gives V, J and clone size, and the DNA gave D and trimming. The repertoire holds roughly 180,000 clones, with about nine tenths as singletons. The sample taken for sequencing was peripheral blood. The gene calls are TRBV7-9 and TRBJ1-4, with D possibly matching TRBD1 (5 bases). This TCR derives from a woman in her twenties or thirties with acute or convalescent COVID-19. The CDR3 loop reads CASSQRQNNEKLFF. CDR3 nucleotides: TGTGCCAGCAGCCAGAGACAGAATAATGAAAAACTGTTTTTT.